The sequence of this TCR beta chain was determined in a study of blood T cell repertoires in COVID-19. Study summary: Before being deemed recovered, Cohort 3 donors had two negative PCRs, clearance, or symptom resolution.

Clones were read by immunoSEQ multiplex PCR, and TCRdb kept only the in-frame ones, dropping some. Of 330,000 or so clones in the sample, 87% were seen once. This clone was seen a single time. In germline, CDR1 is SGHDT, CDR2 YYEEEE. The CDR3 has 13 residues. Unmatched junction bases numbered 3, after V lost 2 bases and J lost 7 bases. The sample comprised PBMCs or T cells enriched from blood (not recorded which). This chain connects TRBV5-6 to TRBJ2-1; TRBD2 matches at 7 bases. This receptor was taken from a man between 40 and 49 years old in a cohort exposed to, infected with or recovered from COVID-19 (not recorded which). CDR3: CASSFDGRNEQFF. The CDR3 DNA is TGTGCCAGCAGCTTCGACGGGAGGAATGAGCAGTTCTTC.